These 28 T cell receptor beta chains share one sample of origin, sequenced in a study of blood T cell repertoires in COVID-19. TCRdb's copy holds only in-frame clones and misses some; the assay was immunoSEQ multiplex PCR. The data contain under 350,000 clones, 65% to 90% of them singletons. Material for sequencing was PBMCs or T cells enriched from blood (not recorded which). These receptors were collected from a woman aged 40 to 50 with acute COVID-19.

This clone appeared a few times. The rearrangement joins TRBV6-5 to TRBJ2-5; TRBD2 aligns across 7 bases. Germline V gene sequence: CDR1 MNHEY, CDR2 SVGAGI. This CDR3 is built from 13 residues. The J segment lost 13 bases and the V segment lost 2 bases, leaving 10 bases of the junction unmatched. Written as DNA, the CDR3 is TGTGCCAGCAGTTACCCCTCGACGGGACTAATGTACTTC. Encoded protein: CASSYPSTGLMYF.

This clone occurred a few times. The J gene is TRBJ1-4, the V gene TRBV5-1; D ambiguous. The CDR3 spans 14 residues. Per germline, CDR1 SGHRS and CDR2 YFSETQ. The germline V and J ends were trimmed by 5 bases and 3 bases, with 11 bases remaining between them. CDR3 residues: CASRVAVSNEKLFF. The CDR3 region has the DNA TGCGCCAGCAGGGTGGCAGTCTCTAATGAAAAACTGTTTTTT. Full variable domain (remainder filled in from reference TRBV5-1 and TRBJ1-4): KAGVTQTPRYLIKTRGQQVTLSCSPISGHRSVSWYQQTPGQGLQFLFEYFSETQRNKGNFPGRFSGRQFSNSRSEMNVSTLELGDSALYLCASRVAVSNEKLFFGSGTQLSVL.

This clone showed up just once. This chain links TRBV4-1 with TRBJ2-3; D gene ambiguous. The germline V and J ends were trimmed by 2 bases and 2 bases, with 20 bases remaining between them. Germline values: CDR1 MGHRA, CDR2 YSYEKL. This CDR3 is 18 amino acids long. CDR3 coding DNA: TGCGCCAGCAGCCAACGATCCGCCGGAGAGGTATTCACAGATACGCAGTATTTT. Translated, it gives CASSQRSAGEVFTDTQYF.

This clone was recorded a few times. The rearrangement uses TRBV5-1 and TRBJ2-3; TRBD1 is a possible D gene (5 bases). The CDR3 spans 15 residues. Deletions cut 0 bases from V and 5 bases from J, with 13 bases between. Germline CDR1 is SGHRS and CDR2 is YFSETQ. The CDR3 DNA sequence: TGCGCCAGCAGCTTGGACTCAGGGTTGGGAGATACGCAGTATTTT. As protein: CASSLDSGLGDTQYF.

This chain links TRBV14 with TRBJ1-1, with a possible D match to TRBD1 (6 bases). Looked up from germline, CDR1 is SGHDN and CDR2 is FVKESK. The CDR3 contains 13 residues. V was cut by 4 bases and J by 6 bases, with 12 bases left in between. The CDR3 reads CASSPTGVPEAFF. For the CDR3, the DNA is TGTGCCAGCAGCCCGACAGGAGTCCCTGAAGCTTTCTTT. Full variable domain (outside the CDR3, taken from reference TRBV14 and TRBJ1-1): EAGVTQFPSHSVIEKGQTVTLRCDPISGHDNLYWYRRVMGKEIKFLLHFVKESKQDESGMPNNRFLAERTGGTYSTLKVQPAELEDSGVYFCASSPTGVPEAFFGQGTRLTVV.

The chain couples TRBV20-1 to TRBJ1-1; TRBD1 aligns across 8 bases. V gave up 5 bases and J gave up 4 bases; unmatched junction bases: 0. The length of the CDR3 is 11 residues. Germline CDR1 and CDR2: DFQATT and SNEGSKA (reference sequence). In DNA form, the CDR3 reads TGCAGTGCTGGACAGGGCACTGAAGCTTTCTTT. Translated: CSAGQGTEAFF.

The chain combines TRBV5-1 with TRBJ1-1; D may be TRBD1 (5 bases). Germline CDR1 and CDR2: SGHRS and YFSETQ. The CDR3 runs to 16 residues. V lost 3 bases and J 1 base, leaving 16 bases between the germline ends. This chain's CDR3 is CASSSFRAGQNTEAFF. The CDR3 bases are TGCGCCAGCAGCTCTTTCCGGGCAGGGCAGAACACTGAAGCTTTCTTT.

In the case of this clone: The sample contains more than one DNA sequence encoding this CDR3. This chain connects TRBV5-4 to TRBJ2-5, with 10 bases aligning to TRBD2. There are 14 residues in the CDR3. Unmatched junction bases numbered 2, after V lost 2 bases and J lost 4 bases. The germline gives CDR1 SGHNT, CDR2 YYREEE (reference sequence). DNA for the CDR3: TGTGCCAGCAGCTTAGCGGGGGGGGGAGAGACCCAGTACTTC. Translation: CASSLAGGGETQYF.

The V gene is TRBV7-8, the J gene TRBJ1-5, with 10 bases identical to TRBD1. This CDR3 has 14 amino acids. The germline CDR1 and CDR2 sequences are SGHVS and FQNEAQ. Trimming at V came to 5 bases and at J to 7 bases, leaving 5 bases not matched to a gene. CDR3 loop: CASSIGQGDQPQHF. The CDR3 region has the DNA TGTGCCAGCAGCATAGGACAGGGGGACCAGCCCCAGCATTTT.

This clone was found a few times. The genes are TRBV29-1 and TRBJ1-1; D is ambiguous. The CDR3 has 11 residues. V lost 7 bases, J lost 6 bases, and 12 bases lay in between. Germline CDR1 and CDR2: SQVTM and ANQGSEA. Here the CDR3 DNA reads TGCAGCGCCAGAACGTTCGCTGAAGCTTTCTTT. Protein product: CSARTFAEAFF.

V and J are TRBV6-1 and TRBJ2-6, with TRBD1 matching over 7 bases. V dropped 3 bases and J dropped 2; count of bases not matched to a gene: 10. CDR1 MNHNS and CDR2 SASEGT come from the germline V gene. The CDR3 has 18 residues. The CDR3 reads CASSDEGARSTGANVLTF. CDR3 DNA: TGTGCCAGCAGTGATGAGGGGGCCAGGAGTACTGGGGCCAACGTCCTGACTTTC.

This sequence joins TRBV6-5 and TRBJ1-6, with D uncertain. Trimming stripped 2 bases from V and 0 bases from J, with 8 bases between. Germline V gene data show CDR1 as MNHEY and CDR2 as SVGAGI. CDR3 length: 16 residues. CDR3 DNA sequence: TGTGCCAGCAGTTACGGGAGAAGCTCCTATAATTCACCCCTCCACTTT. Translation gives CASSYGRSSYNSPLHF.

V gene TRBV28 combines with J gene TRBJ2-1, with a possible D match to TRBD1 (10 bases). CDR1 MDHEN and CDR2 SYDVKM come from the germline V gene. Trimming stripped 5 bases from V and 12 bases from J, with 26 bases between. The CDR3 has 16 residues. CDR3 DNA sequence: TGTGCCAGCAGTCCCGGGACAGGGGATGGCGGGAGGGGGCAGTTCTTC. It yields the protein CASSPGTGDGGRGQFF.

The chain is built from TRBV27 and TRBJ2-7; tentatively, D is TRBD1 (5 bases). Trimming cost V 6 bases and J 2 bases, with 14 bases left between them. There are 14 residues in the CDR3. The V gene's germline CDR1 is MNHEY and CDR2 SMNVEV (reference sequence). The CDR3: CASRQGGKPYEQYF. The CDR3 DNA reads TGTGCCAGCAGGCAGGGTGGGAAGCCCTACGAGCAGTACTTC.

The CDR3 DNA sequence: TGTGCCAGCAGGAGGGGGTCCCGGGTTTTCACAGATACGCAGTATTTT. Translation gives CASRRGSRVFTDTQYF. This chain joins TRBV27 and TRBJ2-3; D is perhaps TRBD1 (6 bases). This CDR3 has 16 residues. V was shortened by 6 bases and J by 2 bases, with 18 bases between the two germline ends. Germline CDR1 MNHEY, CDR2 SMNVEV (reference sequence).

This clone was seen a single time. This chain uses TRBV10-3 with TRBJ1-1; 8 bases align to TRBD1. The V and J ends lost 6 bases and 0 bases, in that order; junction bases with no gene match: 6. The germline gives CDR1 ENHRY, CDR2 SYGVKD. CDR3 size: 15 residues. The CDR3 DNA is TGTGCCATCAGACGGACAGGGCAAATGAACACTGAAGCTTTCTTT. The encoded protein is CAIRRTGQMNTEAFF.

This clone was recorded once. The gene calls are TRBV7-9 and TRBJ2-7, with 8 bases matching TRBD1. This CDR3 comprises 14 residues. V shed 0 bases and J 5 bases; nucleotides not matched to a gene: 3. In germline, CDR1 is SEHNR, CDR2 FQNEAQ (reference sequence). The CDR3 here is CASSLATGVHEQYF. The CDR3 region has the DNA TGTGCCAGCAGCTTAGCGACAGGGGTCCACGAGCAGTACTTC. Full variable domain (remainder filled in from reference TRBV7-9 and TRBJ2-7): DTGVSQNPRHKITKRGQNVTFRCDPISEHNRLYWYRQTLGQGPEFLTYFQNEAQLEKSRLLSDRFSAERPKGSFSTLEIQRTEQGDSAMYLCASSLATGVHEQYFGPGTRLTVT.

This clone was seen only a few times. The rearrangement joins TRBV4-2 to TRBJ2-2; 8 nucleotides line up with TRBD2. V shed 1 base and J 4 bases; nucleotides not matched to a gene: 20. Germline CDR1 and CDR2: LGHNA and YNFKEQ. CDR3 length: 21 residues. Written as DNA, the CDR3 is TGTGCCAGCAGCCAAGGAAATTGGGTTTCTCGCGCGGGAGGTCTCACCGGGGAGCTGTTTTTT. Translating it yields CASSQGNWVSRAGGLTGELFF.

The chain has TRBV9 and TRBJ2-5; D perhaps matches TRBD1 (5 bases). The V and J ends lost 3 bases and 5 bases respectively, with 14 bases between them. The CDR3 runs to 14 residues. Germline lookup yields CDR1 SGDLS and CDR2 YYNGEE. The CDR3 DNA is TGTGCCAGCAGCGCAGGGATTTCCACGGAGACCCAGTACTTC. Encoded protein: CASSAGISTETQYF.

This clone has more than one count but fewer than ten. The chain uses TRBV3-1 (or the pseudogene TRBV3-2) and TRBJ1-1; D perhaps matches TRBD1 (6 bases). Deletions cut 5 bases from V and 1 base from J, with 14 bases between. Germline lookup yields CDR1 LGHDT and CDR2 YNNKEL (reference sequence). The CDR3 loop spans 15 amino acids. The CDR3 DNA reads as TGTGCCAGCAGCTCAAGGGGGGGGAGGAACACTGAAGCTTTCTTT. This sequence encodes CASSSRGGRNTEAFF.

V is TRBV5-1 and J is TRBJ1-2; the D is unclear. The V end was cut by 3 bases, the J end by 0 bases, with 3 bases between. Germline CDR1 is SGHRS and CDR2 is YFSETQ. This CDR3 contains 12 residues. The CDR3 protein is CASSSSNYGYTF. CDR3 DNA: TGCGCCAGCAGCTCCTCTAACTATGGCTACACCTTC.

J is TRBJ2-3 and V is TRBV7-9, with 7 bases that match TRBD1. The V and J ends lost 5 bases and 3 bases, in that order; junction bases with no gene match: 8. The CDR3 length is 15 residues. Germline CDR1 SEHNR, CDR2 FQNEAQ (reference sequence). CDR3 coding DNA: TGTGCCAGCAGCCTAACAGGGGTGGCAACAGATACGCAGTATTTT. Its protein is CASSLTGVATDTQYF.

V is TRBV13 and J is TRBJ2-2; D is possibly TRBD2 (5 bases). V shed 0 bases and J shed 0 bases, with 5 bases lying between them. The length of the CDR3 is 15 residues. CDR1 is PRHDT, CDR2 FYEKMQ, per germline (reference sequence). CDR3 coding DNA: TGTGCCAGCAGCTTAGGCGGGGCGAACACCGGGGAGCTGTTTTTT. Its protein is CASSLGGANTGELFF.

The rearrangement uses TRBV3-1 (or the pseudogene TRBV3-2) and TRBJ2-3, with 10 bases identical to TRBD2. The CDR3 has 16 residues. Germline V gene data show CDR1 as LGHDT and CDR2 as YNNKEL (reference sequence). The trim removed 4 bases at V and 4 bases at J, leaving 8 bases unmatched. The CDR3 bases are TGTGCCAGCAGCCCCCGTTGGAGCGGGGGGGCAGATACGCAGTATTTT. This codes for CASSPRWSGGADTQYF.

This clone occurred once. The chain uses TRBV18 and TRBJ1-6; 9 bases agree with TRBD1. V trimming: 2 bases; J trimming: 1 base; junction bases outside the gene matches: 3. This CDR3 has 17 residues. The V gene's germline CDR1 is KGHSH and CDR2 LQKENI. CDR3: CASSPGQGWSYNSPLHF. Written as DNA, the CDR3 is TGTGCCAGCTCACCAGGACAGGGGTGGTCCTATAATTCACCCCTCCACTTT.

The chain recombines TRBV7-3 with TRBJ1-1; D perhaps matches TRBD1 (5 bases). Trimming pared 1 base from V and 5 bases from J, leaving 8 bases between. CDR1 and CDR2 (germline): SGHTA, FQGTGA. This CDR3 has 13 amino acids. CDR3 coding DNA: TGTGCCAGCAGCTTAATGCAGGGTACTGAAGCTTTCTTT. Its protein is CASSLMQGTEAFF.

This sequence joins TRBV2 and TRBJ2-7; the match to TRBD1 covers 7 bases. V shed 4 bases, J shed 3 bases, and the junction held 6 bases outside the gene matches. Germline V CDR1 and CDR2: SNHLY, FYNNEI. The CDR3 is 14 residues long. CDR3: CASSADRVVYEQYF. In DNA form, the CDR3 reads TGTGCCAGCAGTGCCGACAGGGTGGTCTACGAGCAGTACTTC.

This clone was picked up one time. The V call is TRBV9, the J call TRBJ2-1, with 8 positions matching TRBD1. The germline V gene encodes CDR1 SGDLS and CDR2 YYNGEE. The CDR3 runs to 15 residues. Unmatched junction bases numbered 8, after V lost 4 bases and J lost 5 bases. The CDR3 region is CASSLWGDRNNEQFF. CDR3 in DNA: TGTGCCAGCAGCTTATGGGGGGACAGGAACAATGAGCAGTTCTTC.